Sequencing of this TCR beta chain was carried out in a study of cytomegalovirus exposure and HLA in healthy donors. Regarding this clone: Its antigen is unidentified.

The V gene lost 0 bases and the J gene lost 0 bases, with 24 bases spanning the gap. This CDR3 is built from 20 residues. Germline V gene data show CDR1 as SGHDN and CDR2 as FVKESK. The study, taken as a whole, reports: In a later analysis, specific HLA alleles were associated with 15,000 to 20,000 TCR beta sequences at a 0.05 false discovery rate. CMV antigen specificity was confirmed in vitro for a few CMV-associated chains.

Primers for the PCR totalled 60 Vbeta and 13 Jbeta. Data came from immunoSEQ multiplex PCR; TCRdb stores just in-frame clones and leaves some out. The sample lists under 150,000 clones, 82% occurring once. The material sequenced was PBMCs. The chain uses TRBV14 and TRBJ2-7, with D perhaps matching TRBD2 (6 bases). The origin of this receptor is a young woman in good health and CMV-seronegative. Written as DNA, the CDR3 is TGTGCCAGCAGCCAAGAAAGTAGCGGAACCGACTATGGGGGCTCCTACGAGCAGTACTTC. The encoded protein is CASSQESSGTDYGGSYEQYF.